These 21 T cell receptor beta chains were sequenced from one sample in a study of cytomegalovirus exposure and HLA in healthy donors. The primer mix had 60 Vbeta and 13 Jbeta primers. Libraries were prepared by immunoSEQ multiplex PCR; TCRdb keeps only in-frame clonotypes and omits some of them. The data hold around 130,000 clones, with over 75% observed a single time. Material: PBMCs. The origin of the receptors is a woman younger than 30 in good health and CMV-seronegative.

V and J are TRBV25-1 and TRBJ1-5; TRBD1 is a possible D gene (5 bases). In germline, CDR1 is MGHDK, CDR2 SYGVNS. Trimming cost V 4 bases and J 7 bases, with 11 bases left between them. CDR3 length equals 13 residues. The CDR3 sequence is CASSAQGGQPQHF. CDR3 coding DNA: TGTGCCAGCAGTGCCCAGGGAGGGCAGCCCCAGCATTTT. Combining the CDR3 with reference TRBV25-1 and TRBJ1-5 gives the whole variable domain EADIYQTPRYLVIGTGKKITLECSQTMGHDKMYWYQQDPGMELHLIHYSYGVNSTEKGDLSSESTVSRIRTEHFPLTLESARPSHTSQYLCASSAQGGQPQHFGDGTRLSIL.

J is TRBJ2-3 and V is TRBV5-8; D perhaps matches TRBD1 (6 bases). Germline V gives CDR1 SGHTS, CDR2 YDEGEE. The CDR3 is 15 amino acids. With 4 bases removed from V and 4 bases from J, the gap between germline ends came to 16 bases. DNA of the CDR3: TGTGCCAGCAGCAAGGGGCAGGGGTTGCCAGATACGCAGTATTTT. Its protein is CASSKGQGLPDTQYF.

As concerns this clone: The junction does not match germline at one end; this may be a read error. For the CDR3, the DNA is TGTGCTAGCAGCTTAACAGAGAATTCACCCCTCCACTTT. Translating gives CASSLTENSPLHF. This rearrangement joins TRBV7-7 to TRBJ1-6; D remains unclear. This CDR3 is built from 13 residues. The V gene's germline CDR1 is SSHAT and CDR2 FNYEAQ (reference sequence).

The J gene is TRBJ2-1, the V gene TRBV4-3; TRBD2 matches 14 bases. The CDR3 covers 17 residues. V lost 2 bases, J lost 2 bases, and 2 bases stayed unmatched. CDR1 and CDR2 from the germline V gene are LGHNA and YSLEER. The CDR3 here is CASSQMTSGGAYNEQFF. The CDR3 coding sequence is TGCGCCAGCAGCCAAATGACTAGCGGGGGGGCCTACAATGAGCAGTTCTTC.

The chain recombines TRBV28 with TRBJ2-1; maybe TRBD2 (6 bases). The V gene lost 6 bases and the J gene lost 1 base, with 16 bases spanning the gap. The V gene's germline CDR1 is MDHEN and CDR2 SYDVKM. This CDR3 has 16 amino acids. This CDR3 reads CASSPSEGRSYNEQFF. CDR3 sequence (DNA): TGTGCCAGCAGCCCCTCGGAAGGGAGGTCCTACAATGAGCAGTTCTTC.

Regarding this clone: The junction differs from germline at one of its ends, possibly a read error. The chain joins TRBV7-9 to TRBJ1-3; D ambiguous. Germline values: CDR1 SEHNR, CDR2 FQNEAQ (reference sequence). This CDR3 is built from 15 residues. The CDR3 region has the DNA TGTGCCAGCAGCCCCCACAGAATCTCTGGAAACACCGTATATTTT. The encoded protein is CASSPHRISGNTVYF.

V gene TRBV6-5 combines with J gene TRBJ1-2; D is ambiguous. Trimming stripped 0 bases from V and 8 bases from J, with 10 bases between. Germline V gene sequence: CDR1 MNHEY, CDR2 SVGAGI. This CDR3 has 13 amino acids. Here the CDR3 DNA reads TGTGCCAGCAGTTACTCGAGCATTTTCGGCTACACCTTC. This gives the protein CASSYSSIFGYTF.

The chain links TRBV7-8 to TRBJ1-1, with D perhaps matching TRBD1 (6 bases). CDR3 length equals 17 residues. Germline assignment: CDR1 SGHVS and CDR2 FQNEAQ. V dropped 4 bases and J dropped 4 bases, with 22 bases sitting between them. CDR3 in amino acids: CASSSRAGGARITEAFF. The DNA of the CDR3 is TGTGCCAGCAGCTCCCGGGCGGGGGGCGCTAGGATCACTGAAGCTTTCTTT.

In its sample, this clone was seen once. The chain recombines TRBV6-5 with TRBJ2-7; 8 bases agree with TRBD1. V was clipped by 0 bases and J by 2 bases; unmatched bases: 3. Germline loops: CDR1 MNHEY, CDR2 SVGAGI. The CDR3 runs 15 residues. CDR3 sequence reads: CASSYSTGDTYEQYF. As DNA, the CDR3 is TGTGCCAGCAGTTACTCGACAGGGGATACCTACGAGCAGTACTTC.

The chain couples TRBV5-8 to TRBJ2-7; D call uncertain. CDR1 SGHTS and CDR2 YDEGEE come from the germline V gene. The CDR3 has 16 residues. V was cut by 0 bases and J by 3 bases, with 16 bases left in between. CDR3 nucleotide sequence: TGTGCCAGCAGCTTGGCCCTGGCTAGTTTTCTCTACGAGCAGTACTTC. Protein product: CASSLALASFLYEQYF.

The rearrangement joins TRBV7-2 to TRBJ1-1; TRBD1 is a possible D gene (6 bases). V was trimmed by 4 bases and J by 1 base, leaving 16 bases between them. Germline lookup yields CDR1 SGHTA and CDR2 FQGNSA. This CDR3 is 16 amino acids long. This CDR3 reads CASSWEAGTTNTEAFF. CDR3 in DNA: TGTGCCAGCAGCTGGGAAGCCGGGACAACGAACACTGAAGCTTTCTTT.

The gene calls are TRBV5-1 and TRBJ2-1; 10 bases match TRBD2. Germline V gene data show CDR1 as SGHRS and CDR2 as YFSETQ. V shed 4 bases and J 3 bases; nucleotides not matched to a gene: 4. This CDR3 has 15 residues. The CDR3: CASSTGLAVYNEQFF. The CDR3 bases are TGCGCCAGCAGCACTGGACTAGCGGTCTACAATGAGCAGTTCTTC.

The chain recombines TRBV7-2 with TRBJ1-4, with TRBD1 as a possible D gene (5 bases). V was trimmed by 3 bases and J by 2 bases, leaving 7 bases between them. Germline CDR1 reads SGHTA; CDR2 reads FQGNSA. The length of the CDR3 is 14 residues. CDR3 amino acids: CASSLGPTNEKLFF. CDR3 nucleotides: TGTGCCAGCAGCTTGGGGCCGACTAATGAAAAACTGTTTTTT.

This clone has more than one count but fewer than ten. J is TRBJ2-1 and V is TRBV7-6; TRBD2 aligns across 11 bases. The CDR3 loop spans 15 amino acids. The J segment lost 10 bases and the V segment lost 2 bases, leaving 7 bases of the junction unmatched. Germline V gives CDR1 SGHVS, CDR2 FNYEAQ. For the CDR3, the DNA is TGTGCCAGCAGCTTAAGTAGCGGGGGGGGCGGAGAGCAGTTCTTC. Encoded protein: CASSLSSGGGGEQFF. The full variable domain, rest sourced from reference TRBV7-6 and TRBJ2-1, is GAGVSQSPRYKVTKRGQDVALRCDPISGHVSLYWYRQALGQGPEFLTYFNYEAQQDKSGLPNDRFSAERPEGSISTLTIQRTEQRDSAMYRCASSLSSGGGGEQFFGPGTRLTVL.

The J gene is TRBJ2-7, the V gene TRBV30; possible D gene TRBD2, 5 bases. There are 13 residues in the CDR3. Trimming removed 0 bases from V and 2 bases from J, with 8 bases in between. Germline loops: CDR1 GTSNPN, CDR2 SVGIG (reference sequence). CDR3 region: CAWSVGSTYEQYF. The CDR3 DNA is TGTGCCTGGAGTGTGGGGAGCACCTACGAGCAGTACTTC.

This clone was observed a few times. J is TRBJ1-5 and V is TRBV30; D ambiguous. V lost 3 bases and J lost 8, with 26 bases in between. The germline V gene has CDR1 GTSNPN and CDR2 SVGIG (reference sequence). The CDR3 consists of 17 residues. The CDR3 sequence: CAWRGRKRVHTMEPQHF. For the CDR3, the DNA is TGTGCCTGGAGGGGCCGAAAACGAGTTCATACAATGGAGCCCCAGCATTTT.

V and J are TRBV10-1 and TRBJ1-3, with D tentatively TRBD1 (5 bases). V dropped 4 bases and J dropped 3 bases, with 13 bases sitting between them. CDR3 length: 15 residues. Germline assignment: CDR1 WNHNN and CDR2 SYGVQD (reference sequence). The CDR3 protein is CASSGTTVLGNTIYF. For the CDR3, the DNA is TGCGCCAGCAGTGGAACGACAGTACTTGGAAACACCATATATTTT.

The genes are TRBV5-1 and TRBJ1-2; the match to TRBD1 covers 8 bases. This CDR3 is built from 14 residues. Germline CDR1 reads SGHRS; CDR2 reads YFSETQ. Trimming removed 2 bases from V and 4 bases from J; junction bases left unmatched: 4. The DNA of the CDR3 is TGCGCCAGCAGCTTACGACAGGGGAGCTATGGCTACACCTTC. It translates to CASSLRQGSYGYTF.

J is TRBJ2-3 and V is TRBV7-9, with 8 bases matching TRBD2. Unmatched junction bases numbered 14, after V lost 4 bases and J lost 5 bases. The CDR3 length is 17 residues. The V gene's germline CDR1 is SEHNR and CDR2 FQNEAQ (reference sequence). The CDR3 protein is CASSSPRGRGERDTQYF. The CDR3 nucleotides read TGTGCCAGCAGCTCTCCCCGGGGGCGGGGGGAGCGAGATACGCAGTATTTT.

The genes are TRBV5-1 and TRBJ1-2; D uncertain. The germline CDR1 and CDR2 sequences are SGHRS and YFSETQ. V lost 0 bases and J 5 bases, leaving 11 bases between the germline ends. The CDR3 contains 14 residues. The CDR3 DNA reads as TGCGCCAGCAGCTTGGACTCCCAGACATATGGCTACACCTTC. It is translated as CASSLDSQTYGYTF.

With regard to this clone: An end of the junction differs from the germline gene, which may be a read error. This chain links TRBV4-1 with TRBJ2-4; the match to TRBD1 covers 9 bases. The CDR3 loop spans 15 amino acids. In germline, CDR1 is MGHRA, CDR2 YSYEKL. This CDR3 reads CASSHQTGGENSQYF. The CDR3 DNA follows: TGCGCCAGCAGCCATCAGACAGGGGGAGAAAACAGTCAGTACTTC.